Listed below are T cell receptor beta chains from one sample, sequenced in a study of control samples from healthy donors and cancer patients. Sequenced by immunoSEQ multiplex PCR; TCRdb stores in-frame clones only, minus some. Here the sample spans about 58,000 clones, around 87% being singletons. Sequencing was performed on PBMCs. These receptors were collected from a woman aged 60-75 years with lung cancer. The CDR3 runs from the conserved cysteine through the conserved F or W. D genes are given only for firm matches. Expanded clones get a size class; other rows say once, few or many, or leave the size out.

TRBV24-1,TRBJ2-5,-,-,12,CATRGSGETQYF,TGTGCCACCCGAGGGAGTGGGGAGACCCAGTACTTC
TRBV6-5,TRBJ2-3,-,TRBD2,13,CASSRTSGATQYF,TGTGCCAGCAGCCGCACTAGCGGGGCTACGCAGTATTTT
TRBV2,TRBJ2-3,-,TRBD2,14,CASQASGIRNTQYF,TGTGCCAGCCAAGCTAGCGGGATCCGCAATACGCAGTATTTT
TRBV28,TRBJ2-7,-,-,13,CASSYRLNYEQYF,TGTGCCAGCAGTTACAGGCTAAACTACGAGCAGTACTTC
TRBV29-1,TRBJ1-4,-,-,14,CSVGAGATNEKLFF,TGCAGCGTGGGGGCAGGAGCAACTAATGAAAAACTGTTTTTT
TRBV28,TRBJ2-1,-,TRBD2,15,CATKPGTITYNEQFF,TGTGCCACGAAACCCGGGACTATCACTTACAATGAGCAGTTCTTC
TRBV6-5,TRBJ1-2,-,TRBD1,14,CASSYQGADYGYTF,TGTGCCAGCAGTTATCAGGGGGCGGACTATGGCTACACCTTC
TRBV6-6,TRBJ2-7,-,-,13,CAIGRPSSYEQYF,TGTGCCATCGGACGGCCGAGCTCCTACGAGCAGTACTTC
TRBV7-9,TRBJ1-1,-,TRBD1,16,CASSLASGTGATEAFF,TGTGCCAGCAGCTTAGCTTCCGGGACAGGGGCAACTGAAGCTTTCTTT
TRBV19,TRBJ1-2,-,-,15,CASSIWGAHQYGYTF,TGTGCCAGTAGTATCTGGGGGGCTCACCAATATGGCTACACCTTC
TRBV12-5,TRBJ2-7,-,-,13,CASGSGPTYEQYF,TGTGCTAGTGGTTCGGGACCAACCTACGAGCAGTACTTC
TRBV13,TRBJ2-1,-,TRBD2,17,CASSFRSLAASYNEQFF,TGTGCCAGCAGCTTTAGGTCCCTAGCGGCCTCCTACAATGAGCAGTTCTTC
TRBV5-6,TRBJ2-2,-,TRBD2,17,CASSLALAGGPSGELFF,TGTGCCAGCAGCTTGGCACTAGCGGGGGGGCCCAGCGGGGAGCTGTTTTTT
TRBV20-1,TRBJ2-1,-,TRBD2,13,CSASSGSGNEQFF,TGCAGTGCTAGTAGCGGGAGCGGGAATGAGCAGTTCTTC
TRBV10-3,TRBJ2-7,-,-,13,CATSIGGNYEQYF,TGTGCCACCTCAATAGGGGGGAACTACGAGCAGTACTTC
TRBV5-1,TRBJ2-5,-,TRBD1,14,CASSIGTGAETQYF,TGCGCCAGCAGCATAGGGACAGGGGCCGAGACCCAGTACTTC
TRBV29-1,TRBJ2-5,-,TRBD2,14,CSVVIAGGEETQYF,TGCAGCGTTGTAATAGCGGGAGGGGAAGAGACCCAGTACTTC
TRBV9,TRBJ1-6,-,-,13,CASSVVGDSPLHF,TGTGCCAGCAGCGTAGTCGGGGACTCACCCCTCCACTTT
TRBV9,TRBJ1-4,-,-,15,CASSRLAATNEKLFF,TGTGCCAGCAGCCGTCTAGCCGCAACTAATGAAAAACTGTTTTTT
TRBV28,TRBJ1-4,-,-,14,CAVRVGQGREKLFF,TGTGCCGTCCGAGTCGGGCAGGGGCGTGAAAAACTGTTTTTT
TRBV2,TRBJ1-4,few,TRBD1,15,CASSDQDRADEKLFF,TGTGCCAGCAGTGACCAGGACAGGGCGGATGAAAAACTGTTTTTT
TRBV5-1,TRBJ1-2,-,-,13,CASSLDGGQGYTF,TGCGCCAGCAGCTTGGATGGGGGCCAAGGCTACACCTTC
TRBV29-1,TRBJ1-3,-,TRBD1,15,CSVALGQGQRNTIYF,TGCAGCGTGGCTCTGGGACAGGGCCAACGAAACACCATATATTTT
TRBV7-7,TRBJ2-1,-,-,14,CASSPQGVYNEQFF,TGTGCCAGCAGCCCCCAAGGCGTGTACAATGAGCAGTTCTTC
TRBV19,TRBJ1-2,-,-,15,CASSIFSRPNYGYTF,TGTGCCAGTAGTATTTTCTCCAGACCTAACTATGGCTACACCTTC
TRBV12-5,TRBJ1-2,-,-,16,CASGLVFNREDYGYTF,TGTGCTAGTGGTTTGGTATTCAACAGGGAGGACTATGGCTACACCTTC
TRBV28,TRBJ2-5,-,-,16,CASSLPQALRGETQYF,TGTGCCAGCAGTTTACCCCAAGCGTTGCGGGGAGAGACCCAGTACTTC
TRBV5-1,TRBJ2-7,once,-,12,CASSLDGYEQYF,TGCGCCAGCAGCTTGGATGGTTACGAGCAGTACTTC